This T cell receptor beta chain was documented in a study of shared T cell receptors in the human thymus. The data were produced by immunoSEQ multiplex PCR, yet TCRdb's version contains in-frame clones alone and is incomplete. The sample has roughly 710,000 clones; roughly 88% are singletons. The same sample was also used in a study of human thymus T cells. Per that paper: Thymic repertoires from unrelated individuals overlapped highly, related research reported.

This sequence originates from a girl under two years old with a congenital heart defect. The sequenced material came from thymocytes.

The CDR3 protein is CASSLETGRVVGGNQPQHF. The CDR3 DNA is TGTGCCAGCAGCTTAGAAACAGGGAGGGTAGTGGGGGGCAATCAGCCCCAGCATTTT. This chain uses TRBV7-9 with TRBJ1-5, with a possible D match to TRBD1 (6 bases). CDR1 is SEHNR, CDR2 FQNEAQ, per germline (reference sequence). There are 19 residues in the CDR3. Trimming removed 1 base at V and 2 bases at J, with 21 bases between.